This TCR beta chain is drawn from a study of T cell responses to AZD1222 COVID-19 vaccine. Only in-frame clones appear in the TCRdb table, and some are missing; sequencing was by immunoSEQ multiplex PCR. The sample contains about 130,000 clones, 80% to 95% of which appear only once. V was shortened by 2 bases and J by 1 base, with 11 bases between the two germline ends. CDR1 and CDR2 from the germline V gene are MNHEY and SVGAGI. This CDR3 is built from 15 residues. The sequencing here drew on peripheral blood, taken on day 0 of AZD1222 vaccination. The origin of this receptor is an adult in good health. The chain carries TRBV6-5 and TRBJ1-1; D gene unclear. The CDR3 DNA follows: TGTGCCAGCAGTTACCGTCCGGGCAGGAACACTGAAGCTTTCTTT. Protein product: CASSYRPGRNTEAFF.